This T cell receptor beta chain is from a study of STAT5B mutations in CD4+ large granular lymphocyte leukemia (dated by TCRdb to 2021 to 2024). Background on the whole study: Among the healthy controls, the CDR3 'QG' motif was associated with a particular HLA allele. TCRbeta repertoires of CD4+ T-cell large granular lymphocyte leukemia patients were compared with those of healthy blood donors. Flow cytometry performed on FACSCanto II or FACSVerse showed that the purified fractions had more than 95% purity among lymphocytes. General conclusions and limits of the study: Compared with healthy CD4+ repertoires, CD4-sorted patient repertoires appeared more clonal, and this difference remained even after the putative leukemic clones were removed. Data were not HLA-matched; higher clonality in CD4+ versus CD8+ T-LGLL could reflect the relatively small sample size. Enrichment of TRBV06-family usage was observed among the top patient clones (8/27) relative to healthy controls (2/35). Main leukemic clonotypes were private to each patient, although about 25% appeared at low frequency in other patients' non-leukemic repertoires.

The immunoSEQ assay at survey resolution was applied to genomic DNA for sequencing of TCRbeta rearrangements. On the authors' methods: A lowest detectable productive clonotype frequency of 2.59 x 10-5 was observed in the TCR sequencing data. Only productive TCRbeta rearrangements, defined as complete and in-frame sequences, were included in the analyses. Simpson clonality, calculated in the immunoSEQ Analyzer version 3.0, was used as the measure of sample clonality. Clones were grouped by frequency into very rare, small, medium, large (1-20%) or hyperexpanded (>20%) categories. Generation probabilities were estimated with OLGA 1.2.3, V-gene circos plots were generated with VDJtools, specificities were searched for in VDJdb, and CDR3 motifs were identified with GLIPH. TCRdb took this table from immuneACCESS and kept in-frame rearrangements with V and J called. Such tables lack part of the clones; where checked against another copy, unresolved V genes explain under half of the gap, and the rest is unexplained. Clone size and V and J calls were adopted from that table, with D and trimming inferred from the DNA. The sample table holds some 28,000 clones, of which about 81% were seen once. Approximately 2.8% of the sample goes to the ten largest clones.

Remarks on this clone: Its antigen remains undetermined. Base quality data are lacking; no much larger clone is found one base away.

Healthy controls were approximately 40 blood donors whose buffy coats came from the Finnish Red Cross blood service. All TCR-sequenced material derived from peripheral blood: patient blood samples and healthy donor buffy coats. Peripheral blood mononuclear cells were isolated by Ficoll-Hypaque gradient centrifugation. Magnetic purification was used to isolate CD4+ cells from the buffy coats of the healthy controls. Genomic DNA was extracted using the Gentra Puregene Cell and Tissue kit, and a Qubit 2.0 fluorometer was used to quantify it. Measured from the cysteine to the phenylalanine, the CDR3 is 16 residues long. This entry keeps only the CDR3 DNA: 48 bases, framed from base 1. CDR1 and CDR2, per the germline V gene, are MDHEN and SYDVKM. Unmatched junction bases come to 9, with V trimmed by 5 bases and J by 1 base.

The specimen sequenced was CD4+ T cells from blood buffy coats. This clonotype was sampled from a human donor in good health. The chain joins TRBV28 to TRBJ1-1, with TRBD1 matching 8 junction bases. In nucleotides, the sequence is TGTGCCAGCAGTCTAAGGGCCGGGACAGGGAACACTGAAGCTTTCTTT. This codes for CASSLRAGTGNTEAFF.